This T cell receptor beta chain came from a study of cytomegalovirus exposure and HLA in healthy donors. For the study at large: Of the donors genotyped, several hundred in all, about 80% fell in the Caucasian-associated ancestry cluster. Study conclusions and caveats: Indistinguishable V segments such as TRBV6-2 and TRBV6-3 were excluded.

Primers included in the PCR were 60 Vbeta and 13 Jbeta primers. The method was immunoSEQ multiplex PCR; TCRdb's version includes in-frame clones alone and lacks a portion of them. Recorded for this sample: about 140,000 clones. After removal of 4 bases from V and 2 bases from J, the junction contained 8 bases not matched to a gene. From germline, CDR1 is SGHNT and CDR2 YYREEE (reference sequence). The length of the CDR3 is 15 residues. In regard to this clone: Its matching antigen is unknown.

The rearrangement uses TRBV5-4 and TRBJ2-7; 8 nucleotides line up with TRBD1. The sample comprised PBMCs. The sequence was collected from a man aged 35-49 years in good health and CMV-seronegative. The DNA of the CDR3 is TGTGCCAGCAGCCCAGACAGGGGATCTACCTACGAGCAGTACTTC. As protein: CASSPDRGSTYEQYF.